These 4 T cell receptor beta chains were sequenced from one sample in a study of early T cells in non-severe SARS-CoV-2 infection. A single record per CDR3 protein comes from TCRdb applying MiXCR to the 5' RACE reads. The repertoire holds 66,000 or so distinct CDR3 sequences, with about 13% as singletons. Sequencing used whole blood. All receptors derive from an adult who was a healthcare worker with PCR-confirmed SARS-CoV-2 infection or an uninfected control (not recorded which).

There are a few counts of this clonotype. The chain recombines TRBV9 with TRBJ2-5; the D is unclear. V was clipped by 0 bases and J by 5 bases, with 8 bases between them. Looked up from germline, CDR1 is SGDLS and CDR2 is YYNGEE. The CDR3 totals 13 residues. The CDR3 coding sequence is TGTGCCAGCAGCGTAGGGGTTCGGGAGACCCAGTACTTC. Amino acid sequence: CASSVGVRETQYF.

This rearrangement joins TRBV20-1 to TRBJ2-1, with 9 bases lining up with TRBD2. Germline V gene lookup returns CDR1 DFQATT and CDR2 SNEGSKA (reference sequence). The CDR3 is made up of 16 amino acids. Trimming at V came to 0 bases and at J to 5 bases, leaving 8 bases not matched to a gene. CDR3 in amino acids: CSAREWGGRDHNEQFF. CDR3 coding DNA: TGCAGTGCTAGAGAGTGGGGCGGGAGGGACCACAATGAGCAGTTCTTC.

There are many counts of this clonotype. CDR3 coding DNA: TGTGCCAGCAGTTTGTTTTACTATGGCTACACCTTC. This gives the protein CASSLFYYGYTF. The rearrangement links TRBV28 to TRBJ1-2; no clear D gene. V lost 3 bases and J 3 bases, leaving 5 bases between the germline ends. The germline V gene has CDR1 MDHEN and CDR2 SYDVKM. The CDR3 is made up of 12 amino acids.

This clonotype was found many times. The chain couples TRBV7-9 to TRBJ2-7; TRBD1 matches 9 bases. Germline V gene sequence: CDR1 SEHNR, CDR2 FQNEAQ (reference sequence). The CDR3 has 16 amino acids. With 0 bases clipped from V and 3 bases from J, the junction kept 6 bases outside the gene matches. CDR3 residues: CASSLAIGTGSYEQYF. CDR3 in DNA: TGTGCCAGCAGCTTAGCGATAGGGACAGGGAGCTACGAGCAGTACTTC. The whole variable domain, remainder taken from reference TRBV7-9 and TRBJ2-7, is DTGVSQNPRHKITKRGQNVTFRCDPISEHNRLYWYRQTLGQGPEFLTYFQNEAQLEKSRLLSDRFSAERPKGSFSTLEIQRTEQGDSAMYLCASSLAIGTGSYEQYFGPGTRLTVT.